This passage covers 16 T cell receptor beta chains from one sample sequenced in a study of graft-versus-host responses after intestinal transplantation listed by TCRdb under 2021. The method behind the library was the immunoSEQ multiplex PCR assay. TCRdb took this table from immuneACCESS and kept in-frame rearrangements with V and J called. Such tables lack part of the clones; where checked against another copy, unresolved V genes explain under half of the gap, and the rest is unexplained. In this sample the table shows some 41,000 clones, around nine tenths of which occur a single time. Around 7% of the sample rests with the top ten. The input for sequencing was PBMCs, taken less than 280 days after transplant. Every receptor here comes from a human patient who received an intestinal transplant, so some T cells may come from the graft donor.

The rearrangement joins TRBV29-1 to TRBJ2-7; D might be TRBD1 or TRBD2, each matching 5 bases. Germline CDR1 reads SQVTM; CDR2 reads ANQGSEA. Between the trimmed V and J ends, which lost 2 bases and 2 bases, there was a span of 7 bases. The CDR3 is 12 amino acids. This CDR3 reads CSVEQGAYEQYF. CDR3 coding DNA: TGCAGCGTTGAACAGGGAGCCTACGAGCAGTACTTC.

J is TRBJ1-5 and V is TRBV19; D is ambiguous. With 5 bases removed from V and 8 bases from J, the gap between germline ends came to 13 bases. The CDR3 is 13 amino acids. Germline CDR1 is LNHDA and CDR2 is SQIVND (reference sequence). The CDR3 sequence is CASSRHRGEPQHF. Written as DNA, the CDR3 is TGTGCCAGTAGTCGACACCGTGGGGAGCCCCAGCATTTT.

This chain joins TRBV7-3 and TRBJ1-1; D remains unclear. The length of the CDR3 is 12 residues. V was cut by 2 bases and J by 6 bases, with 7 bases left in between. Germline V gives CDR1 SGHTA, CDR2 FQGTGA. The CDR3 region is CASSLYRPEAFF. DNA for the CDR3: TGTGCCAGCAGCTTATACCGGCCTGAAGCTTTCTTT.

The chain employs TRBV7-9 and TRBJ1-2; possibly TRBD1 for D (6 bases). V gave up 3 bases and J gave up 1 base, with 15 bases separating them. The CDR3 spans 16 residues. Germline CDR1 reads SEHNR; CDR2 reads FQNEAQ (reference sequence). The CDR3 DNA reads TGTGCCAGCAGCTTTCTAGGGGGAGGGGGTAACTATGGCTACACCTTC. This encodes CASSFLGGGGNYGYTF.

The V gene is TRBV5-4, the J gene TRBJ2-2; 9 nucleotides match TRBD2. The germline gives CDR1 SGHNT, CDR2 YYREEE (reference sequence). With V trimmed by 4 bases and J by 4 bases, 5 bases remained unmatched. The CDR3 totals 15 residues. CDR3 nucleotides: TGTGCCAGCAGCACCGGGACTAGCATCACCGGGGAGCTGTTTTTT. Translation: CASSTGTSITGELFF.

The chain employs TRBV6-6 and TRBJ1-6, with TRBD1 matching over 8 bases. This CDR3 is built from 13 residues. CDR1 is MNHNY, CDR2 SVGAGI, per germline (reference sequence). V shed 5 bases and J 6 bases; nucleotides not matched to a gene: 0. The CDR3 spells CASSQGANSPLHF. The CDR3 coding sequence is TGTGCCAGCAGTCAGGGGGCTAATTCACCCCTCCACTTT.

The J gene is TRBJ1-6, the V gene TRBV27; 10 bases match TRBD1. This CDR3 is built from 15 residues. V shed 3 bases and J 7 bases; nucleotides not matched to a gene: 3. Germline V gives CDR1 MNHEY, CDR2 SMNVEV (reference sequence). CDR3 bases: TGTGCCAGCAGTTTCTGGACAGGGGGGAATTCACCCCTCCACTTT. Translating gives CASSFWTGGNSPLHF.

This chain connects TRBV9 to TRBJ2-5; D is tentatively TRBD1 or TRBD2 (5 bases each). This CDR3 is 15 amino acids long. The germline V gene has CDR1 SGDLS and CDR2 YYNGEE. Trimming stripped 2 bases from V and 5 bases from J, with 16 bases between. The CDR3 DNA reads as TGTGCCAGCAGCGTTAGGGACGCAAGCATGGAGACCCAGTACTTC. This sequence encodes CASSVRDASMETQYF.

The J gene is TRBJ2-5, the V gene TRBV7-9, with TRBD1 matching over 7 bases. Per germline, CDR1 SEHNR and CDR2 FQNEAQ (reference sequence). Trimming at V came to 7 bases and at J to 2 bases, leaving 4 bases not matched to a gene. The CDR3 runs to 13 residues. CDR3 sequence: CASKLGQQETQYF. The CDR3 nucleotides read TGTGCCAGCAAGCTGGGACAGCAAGAGACCCAGTACTTC.

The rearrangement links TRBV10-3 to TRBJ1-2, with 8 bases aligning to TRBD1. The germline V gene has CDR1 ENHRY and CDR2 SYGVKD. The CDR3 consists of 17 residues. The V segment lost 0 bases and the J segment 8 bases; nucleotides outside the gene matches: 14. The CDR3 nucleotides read TGTGCCATCAGTGAGTCATCAGGACAGGGCAAGCAGGGGGGCTACACCTTC. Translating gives CAISESSGQGKQGGYTF.

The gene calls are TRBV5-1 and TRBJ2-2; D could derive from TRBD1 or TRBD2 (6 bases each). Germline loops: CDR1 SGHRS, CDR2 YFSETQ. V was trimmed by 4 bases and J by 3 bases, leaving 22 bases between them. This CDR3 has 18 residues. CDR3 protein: CASSPGDRRLKYTGELFF. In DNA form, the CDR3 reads TGCGCCAGCAGCCCGGGAGACAGGCGCCTAAAGTACACCGGGGAGCTGTTTTTT. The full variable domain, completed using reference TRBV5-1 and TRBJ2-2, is KAGVTQTPRYLIKTRGQQVTLSCSPISGHRSVSWYQQTPGQGLQFLFEYFSETQRNKGNFPGRFSGRQFSNSRSEMNVSTLELGDSALYLCASSPGDRRLKYTGELFFGEGSRLTVL.

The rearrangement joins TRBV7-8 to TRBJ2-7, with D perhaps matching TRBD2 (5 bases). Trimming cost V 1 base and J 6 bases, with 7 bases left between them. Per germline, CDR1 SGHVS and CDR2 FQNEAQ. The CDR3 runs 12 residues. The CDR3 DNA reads TGTGCCAGCAGCTTAGTGGACTTCGAGCAGTACTTC. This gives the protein CASSLVDFEQYF. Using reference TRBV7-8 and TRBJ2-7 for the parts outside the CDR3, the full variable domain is GAGVSQSPRYKVAKRGQDVALRCDPISGHVSLFWYQQALGQGPEFLTYFQNEAQLDKSGLPSDRFFAERPEGSVSTLKIQRTQQEDSAVYLCASSLVDFEQYFGPGTRLTVT.

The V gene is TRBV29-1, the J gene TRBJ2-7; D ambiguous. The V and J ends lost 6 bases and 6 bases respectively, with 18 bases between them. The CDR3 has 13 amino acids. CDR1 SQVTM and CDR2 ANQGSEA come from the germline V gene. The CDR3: CSVNHPLTREQYF. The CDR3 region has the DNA TGCAGCGTCAACCACCCTTTGACTCGCGAGCAGTACTTC.

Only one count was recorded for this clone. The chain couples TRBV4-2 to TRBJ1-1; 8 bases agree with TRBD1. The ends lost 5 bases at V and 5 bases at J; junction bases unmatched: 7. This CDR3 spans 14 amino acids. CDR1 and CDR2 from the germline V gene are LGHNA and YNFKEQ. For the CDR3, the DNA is TGTGCCAGCAGCGCGACAGGGGTGGGAACTGAAGCTTTCTTT. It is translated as CASSATGVGTEAFF.

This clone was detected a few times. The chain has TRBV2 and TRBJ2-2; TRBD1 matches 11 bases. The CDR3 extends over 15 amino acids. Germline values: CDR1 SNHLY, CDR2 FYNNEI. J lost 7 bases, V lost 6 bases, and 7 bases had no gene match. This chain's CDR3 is CASRGDRGWIGELFF. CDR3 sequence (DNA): TGTGCCAGCAGGGGGGACAGGGGGTGGATCGGGGAGCTGTTTTTT.

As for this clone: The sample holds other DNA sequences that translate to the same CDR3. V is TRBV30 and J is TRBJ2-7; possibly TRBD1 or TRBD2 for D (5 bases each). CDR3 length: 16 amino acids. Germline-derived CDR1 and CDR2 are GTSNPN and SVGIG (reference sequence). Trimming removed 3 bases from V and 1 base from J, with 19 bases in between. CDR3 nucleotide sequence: TGTGCCTGGAGCGATACAGGAGGCAGCCTATCCTACGAGCAGTACTTC. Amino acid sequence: CAWSDTGGSLSYEQYF.